The present entry profiles one T cell receptor delta chain with its context. In this sample, this clone turned up a few times. This receptor's antigen is unknown. Within one base of it there is no much larger clone, and no base qualities were kept. RNA extraction was carried out with the RNeasy mini kit, and reverse transcription was then done using Superscript III. CDR3 amplicons were produced by multiplex PCR using pooled V-gene forward primers and a constant-region reverse primer with Illumina adaptor overhangs. After gel purification, amplicons were indexed with Nextera index primers over roughly 8 extra PCR cycles and were then purified with AMPure XP beads. The libraries were sequenced on an Illumina MiSeq using paired-end 250 bp reads, dual indexing and an approximately 18% PhiX spike-in. As for the authors' bioinformatics: Read quality was checked with FastQC, and TRG read pairs were merged using ea-utils fastq-join. IMGT/HighV-QUEST was used to annotate the sequences, only productive sequences with an unambiguous V-gene assignment were kept, and clonotypes were defined as sequences sharing an identical CDR3 sequence. For downstream analysis, VDJtools 1.1.1, tcR 2.2.3, Treemap and vegan Shannon diversity in R 3.4.4 were used. For TCRdb, the public reads were processed anew by CATT, and duplicate DNA sequences were folded into one row. The V and J calls and clone size come from TCRdb's table, not from the authors' own analysis. For this sample there are around 19,000 delta-chain clones; around 7.9% appear just once. Almost 1% of the sample belongs to the ten largest clones.

Thymic samples were depleted of alphabeta T cells, then CD3+ TCRVdelta1+ TCRVdelta2- thymocytes were FACS-sorted. The purity of the sorted Vdelta1+ thymocytes was between roughly 98% and 99.6%. Thymic specimens were obtained from fewer than ten paediatric patients, aged from roughly 5 days to 15 months, who were undergoing corrective cardiac surgery. Thymic tissue was dispersed, and mononuclear cells were isolated on a Histopaque-1077 density gradient. The staining antibodies were anti-TCRVdelta1 clone TS8.2, anti-TCRVdelta2 clone B6, anti-CD3 clone HIT3a and anti-TCRalphabeta clone IP26. The V end loses 1 base and the J end loses 1 base, and a stretch of 22 bases separates them. The germline V gene sets CDR1 to TSWWSYY and CDR2 to QGS. The CDR3, cysteine through phenylalanine, is 19 amino acids long. Here the CDR3 DNA is all that survives: 57 bases in frame from base 1. This sample stems from a study of Vδ1+ human thymocytes (dated by TCRdb to the late 2010s). Study-wide context: mRNA-level TRG and TRD CDR3 repertoires of highly purified Vdelta1+ thymocytes from young children were characterised as a data resource. The multiplex-based CDR3 amplicon strategy had previously been validated against 5'RACE-based CDR3 amplicon generation methods. Broader findings and caveats from the paper: Because unexpected Vdelta2 sequences could lead to misinterpretation of bulk repertoire data, the authors recommended using highly purified populations and single-cell validation. Many TRG clonotypes were shared between donors (up to about 6.9x10^3), whereas TRD repertoires were essentially private (max about 120 shared). No clustering by age or sex was observed, so analyses did not stratify donors by these variables. Roughly a fifth of thymic TRD sequences were found to be Vdelta2 (and few were Vdelta3) despite high sort purity, in contrast to peripheral blood Vdelta1+ controls. Thymic TRG and TRD repertoires appeared highly polyclonal with Gaussian CDR3 length distributions, unlike oligoclonal peripheral blood repertoires.

The receptor chain draws on TRDV1 and TRDJ1, with TRDD3 perhaps the D gene, on 5 matching bases. This sequence originates from a child less than two years old who had congenital heart surgery. Sequenced input: Vdelta1+ gamma-delta thymocytes from the thymus. The cell subset or site label, as the study defines it: FACS-sorted CD3+ TCRalphabeta- TCRVdelta1+ TCRVdelta2- thymocytes. The CDR3 reads as follows: CALGEPPPSGARATDKLIF. The bases read TGTGCTCTTGGGGAACCCCCTCCCTCGGGGGCACGGGCCACCGATAAACTCATCTTT.